This T cell receptor (beta chain) was captured in a study of post-analysis software for immune sequencing data (dated by TCRdb to the mid-2010s). Regarding the study in general: The recorded disease courses included relapsing-remitting, secondary progressive and progressive-relapsing multiple sclerosis, and some patients had no subtype annotation. A subset of samples was prepared in parallel using single-end sample barcoding, then pooled and co-amplified after Illumina adapter ligation. Patient repertoires were compared against over ten previously published healthy control repertoires from donors aged about 6 to 25 years.

Results and caveats for the whole study, not just this receptor: Multiple sclerosis patients had significantly lower normalized Chao1 diversity than controls, a result that suggests substantial peripheral T-cell clonal expansion. When samples were clustered directly using the F measure, samples prepared in the same batch co-clustered strongly, which prompted a batch-effect correction. The multiple sclerosis patient group was slightly younger than the control group.

To demonstrate the VDJtools post-analysis software, the study profiled TCR beta repertoires from the peripheral blood of 13 young patients with multiple sclerosis. Multiple sclerosis patients were children and adolescents aged about 6 to 15 years. With respect to this clonotype: The clone's antigen remains unknown. Per-nucleotide qualities are absent, and no much larger clonotype sits a single base away.

Libraries were constructed by PCR. Sequencer: Illumina HiSeq 2500. To reduce PCR and sequencing biases, unique molecular identifiers were built into the TCR beta cDNA libraries. Per 1 to 10 million input T cells, approximately 500,000 cDNA molecules were obtained, such that each molecule approximated one T cell. The same protocol used for the earlier healthy control dataset was applied to prepare and sequence the patient libraries. Within a given batch, samples were prepared together, multiplexed and sequenced on the same HiSeq lane. Processing in the source paper ran as follows. MIGEC was used to process the raw barcoded reads, and molecular identifier groups with only a single read were discarded before consensus assembly and CDR3 extraction. VDJtools was used for post-analysis of the clonotype tables, with diversity normalized by down-sampling every dataset to the smallest sample size. To correct batch-related cross-sample contamination, repertoire overlap clustering matched CDR3 amino acid sequences but not nucleotide sequences. TCRdb trimmed the raw reads at Q25, called clones with MiXCR and kept productive beta chains. Identical CDR3 protein sequences are pooled into one entry, listed with their most common genes and DNA. TCRdb, rather than the study authors, made the V and J calls. This sample is represented by 400,000 to 500,000 distinct CDR3 sequences; approximately 37% of them were singletons. The leading ten clones occupy 7.6% of the sample.

The receptor was isolated from a girl aged 2-10 years with multiple sclerosis. The sample was blood.

The bases read TGTGCCAGCAGCCAAACCGGGGGACTTAGCAATCAGCCCCAGCATTTT. The encoded protein is CASSQTGGLSNQPQHF. This chain joins TRBV3-1 to TRBJ1-5; TRBD1 is a possible D gene, resting on 5 matching bases. The CDR3 runs 16 residues from the cysteine to the phenylalanine. The read is trimmed to its CDR3 DNA, 48 bases read in frame from base 1. CDR1 and CDR2 are read off the germline V gene (reference sequence) as LGHDT and YNNKEL. V and J lose 2 bases and 0 bases, and a span of 11 bases separates them.